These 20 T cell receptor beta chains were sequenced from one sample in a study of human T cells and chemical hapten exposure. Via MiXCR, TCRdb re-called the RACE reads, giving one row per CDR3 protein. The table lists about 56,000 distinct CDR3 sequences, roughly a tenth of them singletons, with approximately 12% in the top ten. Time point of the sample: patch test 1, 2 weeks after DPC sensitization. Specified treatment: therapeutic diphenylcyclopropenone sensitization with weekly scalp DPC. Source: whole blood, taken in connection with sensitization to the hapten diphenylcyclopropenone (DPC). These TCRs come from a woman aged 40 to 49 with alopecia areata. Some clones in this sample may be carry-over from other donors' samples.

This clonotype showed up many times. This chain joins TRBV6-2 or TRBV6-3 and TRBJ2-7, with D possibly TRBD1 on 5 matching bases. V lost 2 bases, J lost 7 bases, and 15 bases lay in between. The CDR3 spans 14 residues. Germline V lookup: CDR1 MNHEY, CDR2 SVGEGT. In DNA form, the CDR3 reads TGTGCCAGCAGTTACAGTGAAGGGGTAGAGGAGCAGTACTTC. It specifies CASSYSEGVEEQYF.

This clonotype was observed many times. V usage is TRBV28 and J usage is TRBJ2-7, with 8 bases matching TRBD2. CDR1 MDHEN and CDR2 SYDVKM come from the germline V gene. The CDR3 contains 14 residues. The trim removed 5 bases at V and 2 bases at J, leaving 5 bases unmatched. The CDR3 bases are TGTGCCAGCAGTAAGACTAGCGCAGCCTACGAGCAGTACTTC. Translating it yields CASSKTSAAYEQYF. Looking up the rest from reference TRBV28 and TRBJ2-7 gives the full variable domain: DVKVTQSSRYLVKRTGEKVFLECVQDMDHENMFWYRQDPGLGLRLIYFSYDVKMKEKGDIPEGYSVSREKKERFSLILESASTNQTSMYLCASSKTSAAYEQYFGPGTRLTVT.

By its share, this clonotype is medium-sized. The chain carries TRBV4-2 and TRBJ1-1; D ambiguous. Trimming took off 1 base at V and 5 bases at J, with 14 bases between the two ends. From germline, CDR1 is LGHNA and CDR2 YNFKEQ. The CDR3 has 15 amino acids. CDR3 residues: CASSQVSVARTEAFF. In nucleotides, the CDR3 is TGTGCCAGCAGCCAAGTTTCTGTGGCTCGGACTGAAGCTTTCTTT.

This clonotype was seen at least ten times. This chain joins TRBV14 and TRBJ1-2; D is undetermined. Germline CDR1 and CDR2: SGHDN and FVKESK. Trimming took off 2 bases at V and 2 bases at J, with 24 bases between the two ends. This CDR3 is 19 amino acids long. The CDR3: CASSQRAVLAGDWNYGYTF. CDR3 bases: TGTGCCAGCAGCCAAAGGGCAGTTCTAGCAGGAGACTGGAACTATGGCTACACCTTC.

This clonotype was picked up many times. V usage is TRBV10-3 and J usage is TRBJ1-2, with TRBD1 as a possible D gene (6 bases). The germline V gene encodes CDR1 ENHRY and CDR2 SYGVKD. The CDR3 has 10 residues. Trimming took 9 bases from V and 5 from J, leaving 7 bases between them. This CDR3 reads CAIGQYGYTF. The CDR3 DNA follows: TGTGCCATTGGACAGTATGGCTACACCTTC.

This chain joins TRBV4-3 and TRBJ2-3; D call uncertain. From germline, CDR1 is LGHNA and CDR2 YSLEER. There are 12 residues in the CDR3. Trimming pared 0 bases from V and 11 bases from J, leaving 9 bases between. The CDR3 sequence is CASSQDIGQQYF. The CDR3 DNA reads TGCGCCAGCAGCCAAGATATTGGTCAGCAGTATTTT.

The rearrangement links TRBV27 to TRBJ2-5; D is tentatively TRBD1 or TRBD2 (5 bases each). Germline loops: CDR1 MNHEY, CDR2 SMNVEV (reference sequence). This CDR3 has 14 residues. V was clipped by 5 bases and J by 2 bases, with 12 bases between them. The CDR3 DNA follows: TGTGCCAGCAGTCGTCCCGGGACGCAAGAGACCCAGTACTTC. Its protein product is CASSRPGTQETQYF.

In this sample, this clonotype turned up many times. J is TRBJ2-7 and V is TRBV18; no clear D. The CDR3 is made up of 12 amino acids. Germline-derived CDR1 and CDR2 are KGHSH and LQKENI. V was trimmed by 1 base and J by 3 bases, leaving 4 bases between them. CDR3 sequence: CASSPRIYEQYF. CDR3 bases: TGTGCCAGCTCACCACGGATCTACGAGCAGTACTTC.

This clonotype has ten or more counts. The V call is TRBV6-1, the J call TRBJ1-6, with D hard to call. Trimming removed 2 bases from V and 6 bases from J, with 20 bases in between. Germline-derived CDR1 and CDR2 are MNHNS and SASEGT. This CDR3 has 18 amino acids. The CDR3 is CASSERVGRLPINSPLHF. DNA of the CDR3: TGTGCCAGCAGTGAAAGGGTAGGAAGACTTCCGATTAATTCACCCCTCCACTTT.

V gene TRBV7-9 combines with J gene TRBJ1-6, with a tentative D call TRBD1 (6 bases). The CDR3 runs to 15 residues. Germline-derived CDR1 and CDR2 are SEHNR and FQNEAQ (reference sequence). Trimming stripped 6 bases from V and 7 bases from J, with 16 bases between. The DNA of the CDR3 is TGTGCCAGCAGTCCGGACAGAACTTTCAATTCACCCCTCCACTTT. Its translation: CASSPDRTFNSPLHF.

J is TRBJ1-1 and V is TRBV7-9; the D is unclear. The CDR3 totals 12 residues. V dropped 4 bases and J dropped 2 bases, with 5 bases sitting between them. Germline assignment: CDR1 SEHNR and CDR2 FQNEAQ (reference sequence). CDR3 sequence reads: CASSSVNTEAFF. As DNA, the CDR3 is TGTGCCAGCAGCTCGGTTAACACTGAAGCTTTCTTT.

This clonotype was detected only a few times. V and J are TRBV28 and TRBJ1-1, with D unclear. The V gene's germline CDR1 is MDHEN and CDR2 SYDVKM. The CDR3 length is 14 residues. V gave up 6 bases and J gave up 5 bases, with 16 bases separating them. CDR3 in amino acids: CASSPIRSGTEAFF. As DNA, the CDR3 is TGTGCCAGCAGCCCAATCCGGTCGGGGACTGAAGCTTTCTTT.

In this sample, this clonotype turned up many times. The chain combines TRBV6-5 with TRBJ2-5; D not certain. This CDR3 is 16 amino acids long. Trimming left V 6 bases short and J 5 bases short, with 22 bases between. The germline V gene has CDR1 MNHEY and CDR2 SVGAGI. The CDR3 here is CASRPRPWAGEETQYF. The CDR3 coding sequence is TGTGCCAGCAGACCCCGACCCTGGGCAGGCGAGGAGACCCAGTACTTC.

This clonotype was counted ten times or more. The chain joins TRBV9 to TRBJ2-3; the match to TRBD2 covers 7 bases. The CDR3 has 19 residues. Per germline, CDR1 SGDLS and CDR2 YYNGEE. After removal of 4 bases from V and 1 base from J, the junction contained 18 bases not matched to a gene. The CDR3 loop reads CASSPRGSKVAGGTDTQYF. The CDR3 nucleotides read TGTGCCAGCAGCCCAAGAGGCTCTAAGGTAGCGGGTGGCACAGATACGCAGTATTTT.

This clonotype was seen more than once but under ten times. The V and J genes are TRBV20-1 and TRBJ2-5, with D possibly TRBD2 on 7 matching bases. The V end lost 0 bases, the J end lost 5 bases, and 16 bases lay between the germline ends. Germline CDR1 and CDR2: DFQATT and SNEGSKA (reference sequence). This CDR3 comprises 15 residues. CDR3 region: CSARDPRGAGETQYF. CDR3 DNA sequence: TGCAGTGCTAGAGACCCCCGGGGGGCGGGGGAGACCCAGTACTTC.

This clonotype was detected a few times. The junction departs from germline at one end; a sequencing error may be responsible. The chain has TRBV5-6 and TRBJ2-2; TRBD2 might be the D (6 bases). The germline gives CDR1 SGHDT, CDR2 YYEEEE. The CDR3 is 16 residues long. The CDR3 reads CVSSLDPGRPTGELFF. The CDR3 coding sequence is TGTGTCAGCAGCTTGGATCCCGGGAGACCTACCGGGGAGCTGTTTTTT.

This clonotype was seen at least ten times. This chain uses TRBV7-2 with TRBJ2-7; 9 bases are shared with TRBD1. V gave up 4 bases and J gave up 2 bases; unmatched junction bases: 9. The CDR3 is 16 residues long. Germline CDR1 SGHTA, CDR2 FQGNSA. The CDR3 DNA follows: TGTGCCAGCAGCTCCACCGGGACAGGGCTCACCTACGAGCAGTACTTC. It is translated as CASSSTGTGLTYEQYF.

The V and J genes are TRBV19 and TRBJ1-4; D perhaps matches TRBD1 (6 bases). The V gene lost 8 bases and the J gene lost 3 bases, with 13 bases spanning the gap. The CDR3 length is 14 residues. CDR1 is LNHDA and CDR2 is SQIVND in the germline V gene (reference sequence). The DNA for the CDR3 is TGTGCCAGTGCCTCAGGGGAGGCTAATGAAAAACTGTTTTTT. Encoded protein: CASASGEANEKLFF.

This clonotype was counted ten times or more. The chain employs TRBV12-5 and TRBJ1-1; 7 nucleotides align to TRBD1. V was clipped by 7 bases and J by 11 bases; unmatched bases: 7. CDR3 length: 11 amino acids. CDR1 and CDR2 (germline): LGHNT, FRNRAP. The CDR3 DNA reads TGTGCTAGTGCTCTCGACAGGGTTGCTTTCTTT. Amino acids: CASALDRVAFF.

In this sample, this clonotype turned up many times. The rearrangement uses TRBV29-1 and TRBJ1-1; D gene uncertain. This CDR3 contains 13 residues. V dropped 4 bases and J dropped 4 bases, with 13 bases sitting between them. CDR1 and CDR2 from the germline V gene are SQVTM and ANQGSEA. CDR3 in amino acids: CSVGKGRATEAFF. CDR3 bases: TGCAGCGTTGGTAAGGGCCGGGCCACTGAAGCTTTCTTT.